The T cell receptor (beta chain) described here comes from a study of human T cells and chemical hapten exposure. Study background: Patients' scalps got diphenylcyclopropenone weekly throughout the roughly 23-week study.

Attachment of unique molecular identifiers to individual cDNA molecules was performed in the library. TCRdb called the RACE reads again in MiXCR, with one record for every CDR3 protein. The repertoire holds 180,000 or so distinct CDR3 sequences, approximately 20% seen once, with about 6.7% in the top ten. Described time point: patch test 1, 2 weeks after DPC sensitization. The treatment was: therapeutic diphenylcyclopropenone sensitization with weekly scalp DPC. Germline V gene sequence: CDR1 ENHRY, CDR2 SYGVKD. V was trimmed by 1 base and J by 7 bases, leaving 8 bases between them. The CDR3 has 12 residues. Whole-study results and caveats: Controls had significantly fewer large CDR3 similarity clusters than were formed by expanded TCRs.

Points on this clonotype: Its antigen is not known.

The TCR sequence derives from a woman between 50 and 59 years old with alopecia areata. Some clones in this sample may be carry-over from other donors' samples. This material consisted of whole blood, taken in connection with sensitization to the hapten diphenylcyclopropenone (DPC). This chain connects TRBV10-3 to TRBJ2-7, with a tentative D call TRBD2 (6 bases). Written as DNA, the CDR3 is TGTGCCATCAGTGAGTTTAGCGGAGAGCAGTACTTC. Translating it yields CAISEFSGEQYF.